This T cell receptor (beta chain) was found in a study of post-analysis software for immune sequencing data. CDR1 and CDR2 from the germline V gene are DFQATT and SNEGSKA (reference sequence). CDR3 length: 13 amino acids. Trimming cost V 5 bases and J 1 base, with 12 bases left between them. Study-wide results and limits: TRBV5-6, TRBV5-1 and TRBV20-1 were among roughly five TRBV segments more frequent in patients than controls. A significant reduction in normalized Chao1 diversity was observed in multiple sclerosis patients versus controls. Samples prepared in the same batch strongly co-clustered by F measure.

TCR beta cDNA libraries had unique molecular identifiers. When roughly 0.85 to 11 million T cells were used, they gave a few hundred thousand cDNA molecules. Via MiXCR, TCRdb re-called the PCR reads, giving one row per CDR3 protein. The sample includes roughly 800,000 distinct CDR3 sequences, roughly 50% of them seen just once. Points on this clonotype: Its antigen is unidentified.

The V and J genes are TRBV20-1 and TRBJ2-7; D call uncertain. The sequence came from a girl aged 5-17 years with multiple sclerosis. Sequencing input: blood. The CDR3 DNA is TGCAGTGCTTTTGCGACCCAGTCCTACGAGCAGTACTTC. Translated: CSAFATQSYEQYF.